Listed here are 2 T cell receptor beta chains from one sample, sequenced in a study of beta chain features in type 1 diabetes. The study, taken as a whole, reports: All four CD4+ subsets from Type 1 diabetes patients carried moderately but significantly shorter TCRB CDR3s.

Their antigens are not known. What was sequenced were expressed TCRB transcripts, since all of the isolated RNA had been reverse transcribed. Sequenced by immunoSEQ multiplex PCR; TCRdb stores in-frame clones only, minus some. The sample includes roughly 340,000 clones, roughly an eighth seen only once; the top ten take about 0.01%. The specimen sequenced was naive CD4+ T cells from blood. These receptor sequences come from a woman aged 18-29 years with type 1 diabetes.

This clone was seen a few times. Here the CDR3 DNA reads TGTGCCAGCAGCCAAGACTCAGGGCCCTTAGTAGAGCAGTACTTC. Encoded protein: CASSQDSGPLVEQYF. The chain links TRBV4-2 to TRBJ2-7; TRBD1 might be the D (5 bases). The CDR3 is made up of 15 amino acids. Germline CDR1 reads LGHNA; CDR2 reads YNFKEQ. Between the trimmed V and J ends, which lost 0 bases and 7 bases, there was a span of 16 bases.

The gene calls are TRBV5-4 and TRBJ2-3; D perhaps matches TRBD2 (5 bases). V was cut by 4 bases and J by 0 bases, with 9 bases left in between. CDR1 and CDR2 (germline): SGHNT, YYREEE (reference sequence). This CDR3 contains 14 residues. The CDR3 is CASSGSRSTDTQYF. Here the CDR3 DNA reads TGTGCCAGCAGCGGGAGTCGGAGCACAGATACGCAGTATTTT.